The source of this T cell receptor (beta chain) is a study of identical twins (dated by TCRdb to 2016 to 2017). With regard to the full study: TCR alpha and beta repertoires from monozygotic twins, unrelated adults of various ages and cord blood were deep-sequenced to test whether fetal clonotypes persist. Replicate twin experiments were performed at different times using different library preparation protocols to rule out contamination. The research as a whole found: Invariant T cells such as MAIT and iNKT could partly confound zero-insertion analyses, although diverse VJ usage argued against such confounding for most clonotypes. Compared with coincidental sharing between unrelated individuals, out-of-frame TCR alpha sequences shared between twins showed an excess of sequences with low generation probability. A weaker excess of twin sharing was found in beta out-of-frame sequences because the signal-to-noise ratio was lowered by fewer shared sequences. Because the same donors could not be followed over many years, the conclusions relied on cross-sectional statistical analysis. Fewer insertions were carried by abundant cord blood beta clonotypes, a similar but weaker trend appeared in young adult naive repertoires, and no such trend appeared in memory repertoires. In monozygotic twins, out-of-frame TCR alpha sharing was systematically underestimated by recombination models, although the models agreed with sharing between unrelated individuals.

The germline V gene specifies SGHRS as CDR1 and YFSETQ as CDR2. Deletion took 1 base off V and 2 bases off J, with a span of 13 bases between the germline ends. From the cysteine up to the phenylalanine, the CDR3 has a length of 15 residues. The sequence is cut down to CDR3 DNA, 45 bases in frame from base 1. Preparation of the library involved 5' RACE. TCRdb names Illumina HiSeq 2000 as the instrument used. Template switching added a universal primer binding site, and the final cDNA carried a unique molecular identifier that allowed TCR cDNA molecules to be counted accurately. Specific primers in the conserved constant-segment region were used to synthesize first-strand cDNA for TCR alpha and beta chains. Each cDNA library was double barcoded, with a SMART-Mk sample barcode plus Illumina barcodes, to control for contamination. TruSeq adapter sequences along with Illumina sample barcodes were introduced in two successive PCR steps. Sequencing of the TCR alpha and beta cDNA libraries was done on the Illumina HiSeq platform using custom primers. Per the original workflow: Raw reads were processed with MiGEC to extract unique molecular identifiers, and MiXCR was used to determine CDR3 positions. For each individual, recombination models were inferred using an EM algorithm with the repgenHMM and IGoR tools. Shared clonotype analysis was performed with the tcR package in R, normalizing sharing by the product of cloneset sizes. Out-of-frame nonproductive sequences were analyzed to study raw recombination free of thymic and clonal selection effects. TCRdb redid the processing of the public reads, applying fastp at Q25 and MiXCR, and retained in-frame beta chains. Rows are unified per CDR3 protein, each entry keeping the most common DNA and genes. These V and J calls are TCRdb output, not the study's own analysis. Counted in this sample were some 560,000 distinct CDR3 sequences; approximately 9.6% of them appeared once. The ten largest clones add up to roughly 3.2% of the sample.

This clonotype was seen ten or more times. The target of this receptor is not known. No clone much larger than this one lies a single base away; base qualities are absent. Every donor in the study was a healthy Caucasian. Three pairs of female monozygotic twins, all aged about 18 to 30 years, were included in the twin cohort. Peripheral blood mononuclear cells were the source from which RNA for the TCR libraries was isolated. This sample was shared with a second study, whose subject was yellow fever vaccine responses in identical twins. Taken from the second paper: According to the authors, the vaccine-induced T cell response in identical twins seemed to be partly convergent and partly specific to each individual. Focusing on identical twins, the study followed the T cell clones that responded to the vaccine, and did so with precision.

The rearranged chain carries TRBV5-1 and TRBJ2-7; TRBD1 might be the D gene, on 6 matching bases. Input material: PBMCs. The sequence was collected from a woman aged 18-29 years in good health. The DNA sequence is given as TGCGCCAGCAGCTTGTCCGGGACAAGACCCTACGAGCAGTACTTC. Its translation reads: CASSLSGTRPYEQYF.